One sample yielded the 32 T cell receptor beta chains listed below, sequenced in a study of blood T cell repertoires in COVID-19. Here immunoSEQ multiplex PCR was the method, and the copy in TCRdb shows in-frame clones only, minus some. The sample contains about 70,000 clones, more than 80% of which appear only once. The sequencing input was peripheral blood. The receptor source for this set is a man between 45 and 60 years old with acute or convalescent COVID-19.

The J gene is TRBJ2-6, the V gene TRBV6-6; D is perhaps TRBD2 (5 bases). Looked up from germline, CDR1 is MNHNY and CDR2 is SVGAGI (reference sequence). The germline V and J ends were trimmed by 6 bases and 2 bases, with 11 bases remaining between them. There are 15 residues in the CDR3. The chain's CDR3 is CASSRPGTGANVLTF. In DNA, the CDR3 is TGTGCCAGCAGCAGGCCCGGGACTGGGGCCAACGTCCTGACTTTC.

The gene calls are TRBV7-2 and TRBJ2-7; no reliable D call. The CDR3 has 14 amino acids. The germline V gene has CDR1 SGHTA and CDR2 FQGNSA. Deletions cut 3 bases from V and 3 bases from J, with 12 bases between. The CDR3 sequence is CASSFDKGNYEQYF. The CDR3 bases are TGTGCCAGCAGCTTTGACAAAGGAAACTACGAGCAGTACTTC.

V gene TRBV11-3 combines with J gene TRBJ2-2; possibly TRBD2 for D (5 bases). Trimming removed 4 bases at V and 7 bases at J, with 10 bases between. The CDR3 has 13 residues. From germline, CDR1 is SGHNT and CDR2 YENEEA. Written as DNA, the CDR3 is TGTGCCAGCAGCTCCTTAGCGAGCGGGGAGCTGTTTTTT. Its protein is CASSSLASGELFF. Complete variable domain (other parts from reference TRBV11-3 and TRBJ2-2): EAGVVQSPRYKIIEKKQPVAFWCNPISGHNTLYWYLQNLGQGPELLIRYENEEAVDDSQLPKDRFSAERLKGVDSTLKIQPAELGDSAVYLCASSSLASGELFFGEGSRLTVL.

This clone was seen more than once but under ten times. This sequence joins TRBV2 and TRBJ2-6; 7 bases line up with TRBD1. V trimming: 8 bases; J trimming: 0 bases; junction bases outside the gene matches: 4. CDR3 length equals 15 residues. Germline V lookup: CDR1 SNHLY, CDR2 FYNNEI. The DNA for the CDR3 is TGTGCCAGCGGATACAGGGGCTCTGGGGCCAACGTCCTGACTTTC. Translated, it gives CASGYRGSGANVLTF.

This clone was recorded only once. The chain combines TRBV5-1 with TRBJ2-4, with 9 bases that match TRBD1. V dropped 4 bases and J dropped 6; count of bases not matched to a gene: 8. The CDR3 totals 15 residues. Germline lookup yields CDR1 SGHRS and CDR2 YFSETQ. The CDR3 here is CASSVTGGALNIQYF. CDR3 coding DNA: TGCGCCAGCAGCGTCACAGGGGGCGCCCTAAACATTCAGTACTTC. Full variable domain (outside the CDR3, taken from reference TRBV5-1 and TRBJ2-4): KAGVTQTPRYLIKTRGQQVTLSCSPISGHRSVSWYQQTPGQGLQFLFEYFSETQRNKGNFPGRFSGRQFSNSRSEMNVSTLELGDSALYLCASSVTGGALNIQYFGAGTRLSVL.

The chain recombines TRBV30 with TRBJ1-5; 10 bases agree with TRBD1. Germline assignment: CDR1 GTSNPN and CDR2 SVGIG (reference sequence). V was clipped by 8 bases and J by 6 bases; unmatched bases: 19. CDR3 length: 17 residues. CDR3 residues: CAALAAGDRGSGQPQHF. CDR3 nucleotide sequence: TGTGCCGCCCTAGCTGCGGGGGACAGGGGATCGGGTCAGCCCCAGCATTTT.

The chain uses TRBV6-5 and TRBJ1-2; D may be TRBD1 (6 bases). CDR3 length: 15 residues. Trimming pared 6 bases from V and 7 bases from J, leaving 21 bases between. Per the germline V gene, CDR1 is MNHEY and CDR2 is SVGAGI. This chain's CDR3 is CASSQLPILDSGYTF. For the CDR3, the DNA is TGTGCCAGCAGCCAACTCCCCATTCTGGACAGTGGCTACACCTTC.

The chain combines TRBV4-1 with TRBJ2-1; no clear D gene. The V and J ends lost 4 bases and 5 bases respectively, with 15 bases between them. The length of the CDR3 is 15 residues. Germline V gene sequence: CDR1 MGHRA, CDR2 YSYEKL. This chain's CDR3 is CASSRAATHNNEQFF. CDR3 bases: TGCGCCAGCAGCCGGGCCGCAACGCACAACAATGAGCAGTTCTTC.

V and J are TRBV6-2 or TRBV6-3 and TRBJ2-4, with D uncertain. Trimming took 2 bases from V and 0 from J, leaving 11 bases between them. Per the germline V gene, CDR1 is MNHEY and CDR2 is SVGEGT. The CDR3 loop spans 16 amino acids. The CDR3 region has the DNA TGTGCCAGCAGTTACCCCCTTCCCTTAGCCAAAAACATTCAGTACTTC. Translating it yields CASSYPLPLAKNIQYF.

This clone was seen a handful of times. This rearrangement joins TRBV9 to TRBJ2-7; 9 nucleotides line up with TRBD1. The junction had 1 base not matched to a gene; V was cut back by 2 bases and J by 1 base. This CDR3 is built from 14 residues. Germline V gives CDR1 SGDLS, CDR2 YYNGEE. The CDR3 DNA reads TGTGCCAGCAGCGTGACAGGGGGTTCCTACGAGCAGTACTTC. Translation gives CASSVTGGSYEQYF.

The rearrangement links TRBV27 to TRBJ1-2, with 10 nucleotides matching TRBD1. The CDR3 is made up of 15 amino acids. The V gene's germline CDR1 is MNHEY and CDR2 SMNVEV (reference sequence). V gave up 4 bases and J gave up 5 bases; unmatched junction bases: 7. The CDR3 spells CASSSTGGGNYGYTF. The CDR3, as DNA: TGTGCCAGCAGTTCGACAGGGGGCGGCAATTATGGCTACACCTTC.

This clone was observed a single time. The chain carries TRBV11-1 and TRBJ2-7, with TRBD1 identical over 9 bases. V lost 4 bases to trimming and J lost 6 bases; unmatched junction nucleotides: 7. Germline V gene sequence: CDR1 SGHAT, CDR2 FQDESV (reference sequence). The CDR3 has 14 amino acids. CDR3 sequence reads: CASSSPGQGREQYF. In nucleotides, the CDR3 is TGTGCCAGCAGCTCCCCGGGACAGGGACGCGAGCAGTACTTC.

The V and J genes are TRBV7-2 and TRBJ2-1, with 9 bases that match TRBD2. The CDR3 covers 15 residues. The trim removed 5 bases at V and 6 bases at J, leaving 8 bases unmatched. CDR1 is SGHTA, CDR2 FQGNSA, per germline. CDR3 region: CASSPGLANSNEQFF. The CDR3 coding sequence is TGTGCCAGCAGCCCTGGACTAGCGAATAGCAATGAGCAGTTCTTC.

This clone was observed a few times. The genes are TRBV4-3 and TRBJ2-3; TRBD1 matches at 7 bases. The CDR3 has 16 amino acids. Looked up from germline, CDR1 is LGHNA and CDR2 is YSLEER. Trimming removed 0 bases from V and 0 bases from J; junction bases left unmatched: 3. CDR3 sequence reads: CASSQDRQGSTDTQYF. In DNA, the CDR3 is TGCGCCAGCAGCCAAGATCGACAGGGCAGCACAGATACGCAGTATTTT.

The chain links TRBV5-6 to TRBJ2-6; D unclear. The ends were cut back, 6 bases at V and 0 bases at J, with 22 bases in the middle. The CDR3 sequence is 19 residues long. Germline CDR1 and CDR2: SGHDT and YYEEEE. CDR3 amino acids: CASNYATPPRSSGANVLTF. Here the CDR3 DNA reads TGTGCCAGCAACTACGCGACTCCCCCCAGATCCTCTGGGGCCAACGTCCTGACTTTC. Using reference TRBV5-6 and TRBJ2-6 for the parts outside the CDR3, the full variable domain is DAGVTQSPTHLIKTRGQQVTLRCSPKSGHDTVSWYQQALGQGPQFIFQYYEEEERQRGNFPDRFSGHQFPNYSSELNVNALLLGDSALYLCASNYATPPRSSGANVLTFGAGSRLTVL.

This clone was picked up one time. The chain joins TRBV4-3 to TRBJ2-1, with 11 bases matching TRBD2. CDR3 length: 16 residues. Germline V lookup: CDR1 LGHNA, CDR2 YSLEER. The J segment lost 7 bases and the V segment lost 4 bases, leaving 9 bases of the junction unmatched. The CDR3 loop reads CASSPSSGRSGNEQFF. CDR3 sequence (DNA): TGCGCCAGCAGCCCTTCTAGCGGGAGGTCGGGGAATGAGCAGTTCTTC.

The chain has TRBV6-5 and TRBJ1-3, with D tentatively TRBD1 (5 bases). V was shortened by 6 bases and J by 4 bases, with 16 bases between the two germline ends. CDR3 length: 15 residues. Germline lookup yields CDR1 MNHEY and CDR2 SVGAGI. CDR3: CASRAITGSGNTIYF. CDR3 nucleotide sequence: TGTGCCAGCAGGGCGATAACAGGTTCCGGAAACACCATATATTTT.

The rearrangement uses TRBV4-1 and TRBJ1-5; no reliable D call. This CDR3 is 14 amino acids long. The V gene lost 3 bases and the J gene lost 4 bases, with 10 bases spanning the gap. Germline values: CDR1 MGHRA, CDR2 YSYEKL. The CDR3 protein is CASSHPGGNQPQHF. In DNA form, the CDR3 reads TGCGCCAGCAGCCATCCCGGAGGGAATCAGCCCCAGCATTTT.

This clone was observed once. The chain uses TRBV27 and TRBJ1-2; D perhaps matches TRBD1 (5 bases). CDR1 and CDR2 from the germline V gene are MNHEY and SMNVEV (reference sequence). V lost 5 bases and J 7 bases, leaving 14 bases between the germline ends. This CDR3 region has 13 residues. The CDR3 spells CASSPDSLSGYTF. The CDR3 coding sequence is TGTGCCAGCAGTCCCGACAGCCTCTCTGGCTACACCTTC.

The rearrangement links TRBV4-1 to TRBJ2-2; a possible D gene is TRBD2 (6 bases). The CDR3 is made up of 20 amino acids. The V gene's germline CDR1 is MGHRA and CDR2 YSYEKL. V lost 1 base, J lost 5 bases, and 26 bases lay in between. The CDR3 here is CASSQGARAKAGSRTGELFF. The CDR3 nucleotides are TGCGCCAGCAGCCAAGGAGCCAGGGCCAAGGCGGGGAGCAGAACCGGGGAGCTGTTTTTT.

This chain links TRBV7-2 with TRBJ2-3; 12 bases are shared with TRBD2. CDR1 is SGHTA, CDR2 FQGNSA, per germline. The V and J ends lost 3 bases and 4 bases, in that order; junction bases with no gene match: 14. This CDR3 has 19 amino acids. For the CDR3, the DNA is TGTGCCAGCAGCTTGACTAGCGGGGGACAGACTTTGGGTTCAGATACGCAGTATTTT. It translates to CASSLTSGGQTLGSDTQYF.

This clone is termed medium-sized (0.01 to 0.1%). V usage is TRBV5-1 and J usage is TRBJ2-3; D perhaps matches TRBD2 (6 bases). The ends were cut back, 4 bases at V and 0 bases at J, with 9 bases in the middle. This CDR3 is built from 14 residues. The germline V gene has CDR1 SGHRS and CDR2 YFSETQ. CDR3 in DNA: TGCGCCAGCAGCCTCGGGACTAGCACAGATACGCAGTATTTT. Translation gives CASSLGTSTDTQYF.

This clone is categorized as medium-sized. The chain couples TRBV30 to TRBJ1-6; TRBD1 matches 12 bases. V lost 8 bases to trimming and J lost 10 bases; unmatched junction nucleotides: 6. This CDR3 comprises 13 residues. Germline V CDR1 and CDR2: GTSNPN, SVGIG (reference sequence). CDR3 sequence: CAGTGGWNSPLHF. For the CDR3, the DNA is TGTGCCGGGACAGGGGGCTGGAACTCACCCCTCCACTTT.

The chain joins TRBV6-5 to TRBJ2-7, with 12 nucleotides matching TRBD2. The germline V gene encodes CDR1 MNHEY and CDR2 SVGAGI. The junction had 5 bases not matched to a gene; V was cut back by 0 bases and J by 8 bases. The CDR3 runs 15 residues. The CDR3 is CASSYSTSGSIKQYF. CDR3 bases: TGTGCCAGCAGTTACTCGACTAGCGGGAGTATCAAGCAGTACTTC.

This rearrangement joins TRBV25-1 to TRBJ2-7, with no clear D. Germline V CDR1 and CDR2: MGHDK, SYGVNS. The CDR3 loop spans 12 amino acids. V lost 5 bases to trimming and J lost 1 base, with 6 bases between them. For the CDR3, the DNA is TGTGCCAGCAGTCCCGGGTCCTACGAGCAGTACTTC. This sequence encodes CASSPGSYEQYF.

J is TRBJ2-1 and V is TRBV19; 9 bases match TRBD1. J was trimmed by 7 bases and V by 3 bases; bases with no gene match: 4. This CDR3 region has 14 residues. Germline CDR1 is LNHDA and CDR2 is SQIVND (reference sequence). The CDR3 loop is CASSIVTGGNEQFF. The CDR3 DNA reads TGTGCCAGTAGTATCGTGACAGGGGGTAATGAGCAGTTCTTC.

The chain recombines TRBV2 with TRBJ1-6; 8 bases are shared with TRBD1. This CDR3 spans 14 amino acids. Germline assignment: CDR1 SNHLY and CDR2 FYNNEI. V trimming: 7 bases; J trimming: 9 bases; junction bases outside the gene matches: 8. CDR3 residues: CASNGQGVGSPLHF. The DNA of the CDR3 is TGTGCCAGCAACGGACAGGGCGTGGGTTCACCCCTCCACTTT.

The rearrangement uses TRBV19 and TRBJ2-1; 15 nucleotides match TRBD2. Germline assignment: CDR1 LNHDA and CDR2 SQIVND (reference sequence). With 5 bases clipped from V and 1 base from J, the junction kept 3 bases outside the gene matches. The CDR3 runs to 17 residues. In DNA, the CDR3 is TGTGCCAGTAGTGGGACTAGCGGGAGGAAGTCCTACAATGAGCAGTTCTTC. Translating it yields CASSGTSGRKSYNEQFF.

Here the CDR3 DNA reads TGTGCCAGCAGCACCTCTCCAGGGAACACCATATATTTT. It yields the protein CASSTSPGNTIYF. The rearrangement links TRBV9 to TRBJ1-3; tentatively, D is TRBD1 (5 bases). Trimming shortened V by 4 bases and J by 7 bases, and 12 bases separated the two germline ends. The CDR3 is 13 residues long. Germline V CDR1 and CDR2: SGDLS, YYNGEE.

The V and J genes are TRBV6-4 and TRBJ1-1; D call uncertain. Germline V gives CDR1 MRHNA, CDR2 SNTAGT. The ends were cut back, 3 bases at V and 8 bases at J, with 19 bases in the middle. CDR3 length equals 15 residues. The CDR3, as DNA: TGTGCCAGCAGTGAGGAGGCGGGGAATGCGAGGGAAGCTTTCTTT. This translates into CASSEEAGNAREAFF.

The chain employs TRBV29-1 and TRBJ1-4; TRBD1 matches at 8 bases. V was clipped by 6 bases and J by 3 bases; unmatched bases: 3. This CDR3 comprises 13 residues. In germline, CDR1 is SQVTM, CDR2 ANQGSEA. The CDR3 DNA reads TGCAGCGTCTGGACAGGGCCTAATGAAAAACTGTTTTTT. This codes for CSVWTGPNEKLFF.

This clone has a single count. The V and J genes are TRBV9 and TRBJ2-3; 8 positions match TRBD1. V was pared by 6 bases and J by 3 bases, with 6 bases of the junction left unmatched. Germline CDR1 and CDR2: SGDLS and YYNGEE. CDR3 length: 14 amino acids. In DNA, the CDR3 is TGTGCCAGCACCAAGAGGACAGGGACAGATACGCAGTATTTT. This codes for CASTKRTGTDTQYF.